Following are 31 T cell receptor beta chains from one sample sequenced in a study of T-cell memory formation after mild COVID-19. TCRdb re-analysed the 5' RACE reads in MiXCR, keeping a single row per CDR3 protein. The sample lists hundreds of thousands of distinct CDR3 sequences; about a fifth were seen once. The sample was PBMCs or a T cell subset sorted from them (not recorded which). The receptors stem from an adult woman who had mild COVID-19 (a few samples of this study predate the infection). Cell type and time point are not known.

The CDR3 DNA is TGTGCCACCAGTGATTCGGATTTACGGAGCAATCAGCCCCAGCATTTT. It encodes CATSDSDLRSNQPQHF. The chain employs TRBV24-1 and TRBJ1-5; D gene uncertain. Trimming removed 2 bases at V and 1 base at J, with 11 bases between. The CDR3 spans 16 residues. Germline V gives CDR1 KGHDR, CDR2 SFDVKD.

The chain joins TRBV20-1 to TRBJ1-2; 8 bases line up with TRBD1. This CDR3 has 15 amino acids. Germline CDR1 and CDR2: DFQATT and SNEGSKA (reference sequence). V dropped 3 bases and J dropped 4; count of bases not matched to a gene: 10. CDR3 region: CSARPQGTGGYGYTF. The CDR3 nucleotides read TGCAGTGCTAGGCCCCAGGGAACAGGGGGCTATGGCTACACCTTC.

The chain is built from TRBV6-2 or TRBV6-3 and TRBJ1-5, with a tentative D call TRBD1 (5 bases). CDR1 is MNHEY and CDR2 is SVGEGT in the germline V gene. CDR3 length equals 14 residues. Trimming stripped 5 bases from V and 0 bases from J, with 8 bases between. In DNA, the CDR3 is TGTGCCAGCAGTCGGGGGAATAGCAATCAGCCCCAGCATTTT. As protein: CASSRGNSNQPQHF.

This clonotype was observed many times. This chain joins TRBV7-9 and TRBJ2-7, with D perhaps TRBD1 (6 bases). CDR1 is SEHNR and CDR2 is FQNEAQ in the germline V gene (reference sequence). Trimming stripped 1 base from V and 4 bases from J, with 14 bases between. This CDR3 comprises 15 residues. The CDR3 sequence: CASSLVGKRGYEQYF. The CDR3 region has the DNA TGTGCCAGCAGCTTAGTTGGAAAAAGGGGGTACGAGCAGTACTTC.

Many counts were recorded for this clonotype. As DNA, the CDR3 is TGTGCCAGCAGCTTAGATGGGCTAGATGAGCAGTTCTTC. Translation gives CASSLDGLDEQFF. The chain links TRBV7-8 to TRBJ2-1; no clear D. The CDR3 extends over 13 amino acids. Per the germline V gene, CDR1 is SGHVS and CDR2 is FQNEAQ. V was cut by 1 base and J by 8 bases, with 9 bases left in between.

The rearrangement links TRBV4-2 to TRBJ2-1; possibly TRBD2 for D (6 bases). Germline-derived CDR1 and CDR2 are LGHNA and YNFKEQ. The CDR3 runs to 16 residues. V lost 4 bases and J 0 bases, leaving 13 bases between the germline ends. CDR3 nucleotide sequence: TGTGCCAGCAGCCCAGTTAGCGGAGCCTCCTACAATGAGCAGTTCTTC. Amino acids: CASSPVSGASYNEQFF.

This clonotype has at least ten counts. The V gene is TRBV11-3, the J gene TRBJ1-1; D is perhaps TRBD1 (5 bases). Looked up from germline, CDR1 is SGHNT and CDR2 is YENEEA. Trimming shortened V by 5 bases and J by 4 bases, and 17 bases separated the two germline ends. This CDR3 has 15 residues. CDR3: CASSLTGAWGTEAFF. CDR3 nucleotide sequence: TGTGCCAGCAGCCTTACCGGGGCCTGGGGCACTGAAGCTTTCTTT.

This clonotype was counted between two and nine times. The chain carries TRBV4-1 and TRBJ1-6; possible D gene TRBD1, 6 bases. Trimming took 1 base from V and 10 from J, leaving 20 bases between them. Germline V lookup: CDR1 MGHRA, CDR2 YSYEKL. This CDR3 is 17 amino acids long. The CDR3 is CASSQALSGGRGSPLHF. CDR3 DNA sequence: TGCGCCAGCAGCCAAGCACTGAGTGGGGGCAGAGGGTCACCCCTCCACTTT.

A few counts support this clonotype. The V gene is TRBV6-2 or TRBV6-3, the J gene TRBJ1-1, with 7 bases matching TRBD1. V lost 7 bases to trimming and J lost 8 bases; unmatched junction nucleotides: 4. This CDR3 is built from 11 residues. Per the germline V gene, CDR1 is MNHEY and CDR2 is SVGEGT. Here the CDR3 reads CASTRDSEAFF. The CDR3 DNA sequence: TGTGCCAGCACCAGGGACAGCGAAGCTTTCTTT.

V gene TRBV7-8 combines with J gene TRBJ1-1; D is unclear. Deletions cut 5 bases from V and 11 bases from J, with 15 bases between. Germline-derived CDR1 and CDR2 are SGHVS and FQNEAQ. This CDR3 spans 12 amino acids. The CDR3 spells CASSQRGRYAFF. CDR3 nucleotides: TGTGCCAGCAGCCAAAGAGGCCGGTACGCTTTCTTT. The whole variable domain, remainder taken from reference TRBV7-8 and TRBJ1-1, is GAGVSQSPRYKVAKRGQDVALRCDPISGHVSLFWYQQALGQGPEFLTYFQNEAQLDKSGLPSDRFFAERPEGSVSTLKIQRTQQEDSAVYLCASSQRGRYAFFGQGTRLTVV.

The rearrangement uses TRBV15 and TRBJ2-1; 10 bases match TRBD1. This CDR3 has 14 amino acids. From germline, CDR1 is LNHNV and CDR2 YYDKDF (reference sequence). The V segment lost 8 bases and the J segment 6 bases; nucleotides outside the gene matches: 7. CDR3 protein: CATGTGTGVNEQFF. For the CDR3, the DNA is TGTGCCACCGGCACCGGGACAGGGGTCAATGAGCAGTTCTTC.

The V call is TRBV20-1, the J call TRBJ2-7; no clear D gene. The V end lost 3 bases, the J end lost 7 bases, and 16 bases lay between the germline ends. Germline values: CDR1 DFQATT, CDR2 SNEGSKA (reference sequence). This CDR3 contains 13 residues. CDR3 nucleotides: TGCAGTGCTAGTTTTATTGGTCTAGGGGAGCAGTACTTC. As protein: CSASFIGLGEQYF.

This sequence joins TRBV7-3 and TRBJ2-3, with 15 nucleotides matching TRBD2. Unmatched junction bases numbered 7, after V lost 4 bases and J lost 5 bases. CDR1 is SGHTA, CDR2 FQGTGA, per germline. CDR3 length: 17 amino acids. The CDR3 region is CASSSGLAGGLGDTQYF. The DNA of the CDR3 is TGTGCCAGCAGCTCGGGACTAGCGGGAGGTTTGGGAGATACGCAGTATTTT.

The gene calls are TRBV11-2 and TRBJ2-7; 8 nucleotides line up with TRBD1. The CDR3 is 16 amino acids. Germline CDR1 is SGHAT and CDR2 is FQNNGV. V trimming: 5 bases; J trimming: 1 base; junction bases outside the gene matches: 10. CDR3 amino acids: CASSRTTGAGSYEQYF. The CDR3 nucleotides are TGTGCCAGCAGCCGGACGACAGGGGCAGGATCCTACGAGCAGTACTTC.

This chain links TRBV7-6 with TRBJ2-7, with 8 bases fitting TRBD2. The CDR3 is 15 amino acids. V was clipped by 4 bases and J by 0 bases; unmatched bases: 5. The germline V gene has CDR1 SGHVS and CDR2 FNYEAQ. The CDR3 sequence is CASSYGLAGSYEQYF. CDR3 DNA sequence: TGTGCCAGCAGCTACGGACTAGCTGGCTCCTACGAGCAGTACTTC. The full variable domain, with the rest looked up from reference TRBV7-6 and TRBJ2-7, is GAGVSQSPRYKVTKRGQDVALRCDPISGHVSLYWYRQALGQGPEFLTYFNYEAQQDKSGLPNDRFSAERPEGSISTLTIQRTEQRDSAMYRCASSYGLAGSYEQYFGPGTRLTVT.

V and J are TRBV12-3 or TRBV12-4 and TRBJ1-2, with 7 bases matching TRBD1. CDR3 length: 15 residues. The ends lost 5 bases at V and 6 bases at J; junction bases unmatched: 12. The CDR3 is CASSPRDSWRNGYTF. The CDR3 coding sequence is TGTGCCAGCAGTCCCCGGGACAGTTGGAGGAATGGCTACACCTTC.

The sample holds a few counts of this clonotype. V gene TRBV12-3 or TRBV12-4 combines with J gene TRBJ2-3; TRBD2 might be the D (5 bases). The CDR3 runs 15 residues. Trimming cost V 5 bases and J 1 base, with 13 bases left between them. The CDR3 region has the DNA TGTGCCAGCAGTGGACTTGACCGGGGCACAGATACGCAGTATTTT. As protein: CASSGLDRGTDTQYF.

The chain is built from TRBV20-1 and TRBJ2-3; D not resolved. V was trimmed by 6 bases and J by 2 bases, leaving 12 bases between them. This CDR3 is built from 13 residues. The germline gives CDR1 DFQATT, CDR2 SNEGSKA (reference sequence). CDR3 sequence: CSAPHPVTDTQYF. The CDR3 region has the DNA TGCAGTGCCCCCCACCCCGTCACAGATACGCAGTATTTT.

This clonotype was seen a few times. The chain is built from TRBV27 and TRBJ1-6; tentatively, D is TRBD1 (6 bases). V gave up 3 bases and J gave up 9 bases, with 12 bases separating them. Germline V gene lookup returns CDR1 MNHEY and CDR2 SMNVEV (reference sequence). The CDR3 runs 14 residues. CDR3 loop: CASSFKGGGSPLHF. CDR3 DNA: TGTGCCAGCAGTTTTAAGGGGGGCGGTTCACCCCTCCACTTT.

CDR3 sequence (DNA): TGCGCCAGCAGCCAAGATCCCCTAGCGGGAACCTACGAGCAGTACTTC. Protein sequence: CASSQDPLAGTYEQYF. This sequence joins TRBV4-3 and TRBJ2-7; 9 nucleotides match TRBD2. The V segment lost 0 bases and the J segment 2 bases; nucleotides outside the gene matches: 5. Germline V gives CDR1 LGHNA, CDR2 YSLEER. The CDR3 runs 16 residues.

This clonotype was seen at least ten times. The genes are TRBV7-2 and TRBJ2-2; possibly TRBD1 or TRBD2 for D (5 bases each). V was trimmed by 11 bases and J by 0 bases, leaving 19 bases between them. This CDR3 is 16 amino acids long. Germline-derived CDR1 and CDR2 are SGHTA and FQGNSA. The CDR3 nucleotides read TGTGCCCGACAGACGGTGCGGCGGGCGAACACCGGGGAGCTGTTTTTT. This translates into CARQTVRRANTGELFF.

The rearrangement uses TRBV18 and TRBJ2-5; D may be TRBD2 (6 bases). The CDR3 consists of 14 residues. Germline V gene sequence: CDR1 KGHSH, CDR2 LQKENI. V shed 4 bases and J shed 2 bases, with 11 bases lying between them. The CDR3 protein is CASSRLGGQETQYF. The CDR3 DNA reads TGTGCCAGCTCACGTCTCGGGGGTCAAGAGACCCAGTACTTC.

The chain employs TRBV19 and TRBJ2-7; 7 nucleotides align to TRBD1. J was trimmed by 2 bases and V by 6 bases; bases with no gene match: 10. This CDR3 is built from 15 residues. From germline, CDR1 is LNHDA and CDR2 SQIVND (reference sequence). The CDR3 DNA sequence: TGTGCCAGTAGCACCGCCGGGACAGCCACCTACGAGCAGTACTTC. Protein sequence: CASSTAGTATYEQYF.

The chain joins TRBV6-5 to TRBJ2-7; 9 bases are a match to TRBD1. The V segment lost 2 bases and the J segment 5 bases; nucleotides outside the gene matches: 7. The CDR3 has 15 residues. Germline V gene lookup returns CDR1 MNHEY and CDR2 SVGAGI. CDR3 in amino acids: CASSYPGTGRNEQYF. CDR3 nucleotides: TGTGCCAGCAGTTACCCCGGGACAGGGCGGAACGAGCAGTACTTC.

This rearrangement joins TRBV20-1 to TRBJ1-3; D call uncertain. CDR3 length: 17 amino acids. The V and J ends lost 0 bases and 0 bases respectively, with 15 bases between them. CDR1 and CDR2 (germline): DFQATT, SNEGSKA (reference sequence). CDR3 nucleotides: TGCAGTGCTAGAGATCGGCTCAAGCCCCACTCTGGAAACACCATATATTTT. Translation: CSARDRLKPHSGNTIYF.

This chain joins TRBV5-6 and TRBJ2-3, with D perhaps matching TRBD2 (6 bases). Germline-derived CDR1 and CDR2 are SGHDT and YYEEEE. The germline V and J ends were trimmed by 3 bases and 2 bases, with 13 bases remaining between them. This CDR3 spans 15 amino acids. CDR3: CASSSRDGNTDTQYF. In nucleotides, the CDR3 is TGTGCCAGCAGCTCGCGGGACGGCAACACAGATACGCAGTATTTT.

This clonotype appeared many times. The CDR3 sequence is CASSSGLREQYF. In DNA form, the CDR3 reads TGTGCCAGCAGCTCGGGGCTACGAGAGCAGTACTTC. The chain uses TRBV11-3 and TRBJ2-7; the D call may be TRBD1 or TRBD2 (5 bases each). From germline, CDR1 is SGHNT and CDR2 YENEEA. Trimming cost V 4 bases and J 7 bases, with 11 bases left between them. This CDR3 region has 12 residues.

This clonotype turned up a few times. The CDR3 protein is CASSAYTGDSNQPQHF. The CDR3 DNA sequence: TGTGCCAGCAGTGCGTACACAGGGGATAGCAATCAGCCCCAGCATTTT. This rearrangement joins TRBV6-7 to TRBJ1-5, with 7 bases identical to TRBD1. TRBV6-7 is flagged as an ORF with uncertain function. CDR3 length: 16 residues. J lost 0 bases, V lost 5 bases, and 7 bases had no gene match.

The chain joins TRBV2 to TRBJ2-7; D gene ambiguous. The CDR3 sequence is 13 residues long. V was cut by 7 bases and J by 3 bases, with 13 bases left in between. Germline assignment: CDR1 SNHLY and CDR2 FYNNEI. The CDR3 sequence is CASTIDINYEQYF. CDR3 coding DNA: TGTGCCAGCACGATCGACATTAACTACGAGCAGTACTTC.

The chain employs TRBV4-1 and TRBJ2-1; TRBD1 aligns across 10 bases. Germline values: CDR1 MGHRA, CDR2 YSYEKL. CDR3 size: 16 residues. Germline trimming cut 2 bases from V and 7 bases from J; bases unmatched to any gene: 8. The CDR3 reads CASSQSRTGGENEQFF. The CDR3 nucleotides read TGCGCCAGCAGCCAATCCCGGACAGGGGGAGAAAATGAGCAGTTCTTC.

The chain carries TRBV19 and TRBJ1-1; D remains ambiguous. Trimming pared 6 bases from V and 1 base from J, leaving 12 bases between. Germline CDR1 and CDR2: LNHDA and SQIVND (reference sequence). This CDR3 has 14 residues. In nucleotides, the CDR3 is TGTGCCAGTAGCAAGACCCTCTCGAACACTGAAGCTTTCTTT. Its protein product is CASSKTLSNTEAFF.